This T cell receptor (beta chain) was found in a study of CD8 T cells in Susac syndrome. Reverse transcription of roughly 0.45 to 1 ug RNA was performed with random hexamers. TCRdb used MiXCR to reprocess the immunoSEQ multiplex PCR reads, holding one entry per CDR3 protein. The sample holds roughly 200,000 distinct CDR3 sequences, approximately 94% seen once. The germline V and J ends were trimmed by 3 bases and 4 bases, with 12 bases remaining between them. CDR1 and CDR2 from the germline V gene are LGHDT and YNNKEL (reference sequence). The CDR3 loop spans 14 amino acids. This receptor was obtained from a human donor in good health. The chain uses TRBV3-1 and TRBJ1-2, with D maybe TRBD1 (6 bases). The source material was CD4+ T cells from PBMCs. CDR3 DNA sequence: TGTGCCAGCAGCCATGATAGGACAGCCTATGGCTACACCTTC. This sequence encodes CASSHDRTAYGYTF.